This T cell receptor (beta chain) was captured by sequencing in a study of blood T cell repertoires in COVID-19. As for the study in general: COVID-19 samples, acute and convalescent, were from the United States, Italy and Spain. In each case, the material was cDNA or gDNA derived from T cells, B-cell-depleted T cells, or PBMCs.

Assay used: immunoSEQ multiplex PCR; TCRdb lists only in-frame clones, some missing. The repertoire holds 120,000 to 150,000 clones, with over 80% as singletons. Germline V CDR1 and CDR2: MNHEY, SVGEGT. The CDR3 contains 14 residues. With 2 bases removed from V and 0 bases from J, the gap between germline ends came to 7 bases. This chain links TRBV6-2 or TRBV6-3 with TRBJ1-1; D unclear. This TCR derives from a man aged 50-60 years who had recovered from COVID-19. The sequencing sample was made of peripheral blood. CDR3 in DNA: TGTGCCAGCAGTTACAGGCAGGTGAACACTGAAGCTTTCTTT. Protein product: CASSYRQVNTEAFF.